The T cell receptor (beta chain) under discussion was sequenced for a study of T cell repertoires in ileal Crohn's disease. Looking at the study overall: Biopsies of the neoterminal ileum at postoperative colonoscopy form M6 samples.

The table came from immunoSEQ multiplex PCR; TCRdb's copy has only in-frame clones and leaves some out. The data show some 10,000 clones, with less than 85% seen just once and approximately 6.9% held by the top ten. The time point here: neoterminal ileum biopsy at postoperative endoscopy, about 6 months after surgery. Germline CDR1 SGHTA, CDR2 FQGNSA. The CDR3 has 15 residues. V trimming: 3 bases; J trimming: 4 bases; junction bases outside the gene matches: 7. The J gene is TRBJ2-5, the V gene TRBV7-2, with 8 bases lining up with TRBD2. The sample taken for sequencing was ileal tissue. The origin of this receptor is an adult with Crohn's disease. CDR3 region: CASSFSPGRGETQYF. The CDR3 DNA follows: TGTGCCAGCAGCTTTTCTCCCGGGAGGGGAGAGACCCAGTACTTC.